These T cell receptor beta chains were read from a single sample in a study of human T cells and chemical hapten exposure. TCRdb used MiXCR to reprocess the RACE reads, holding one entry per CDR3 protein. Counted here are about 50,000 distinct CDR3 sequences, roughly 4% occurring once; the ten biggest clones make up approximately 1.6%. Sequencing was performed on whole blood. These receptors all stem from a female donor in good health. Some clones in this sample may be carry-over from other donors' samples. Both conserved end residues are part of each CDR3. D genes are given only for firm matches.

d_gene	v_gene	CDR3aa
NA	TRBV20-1	CSAREGVYEQYF
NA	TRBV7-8	CASSLVLRRKGDSPLHF
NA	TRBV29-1	CSVENPLKETQYF
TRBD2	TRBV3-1	CASSLRTSGVDTQYF
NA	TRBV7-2	CASSSPVSQNTEAFF
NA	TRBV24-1	CATSDLGGGETQYF
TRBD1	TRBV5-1	CASSLEDRARSRLNTEAFF
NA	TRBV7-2	CASTNPGAPYEQYF
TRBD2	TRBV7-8	CASSSLTSGALTDTQYF
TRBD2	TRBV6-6	CASSNQRGRGHNEQFF
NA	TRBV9	CASSVDANTDTQYF
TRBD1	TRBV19	CASSGNRQGAGYEQYF
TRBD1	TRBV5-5	CASRTGTGGRWRYF
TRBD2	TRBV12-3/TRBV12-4	CASKVGGAYNEQFF
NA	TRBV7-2	CASSLPKLGRGRNTEAFF
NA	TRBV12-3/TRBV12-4	CASSALGTDTQYF
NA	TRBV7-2	CASSLWGENSPLHF
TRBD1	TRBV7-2	CASSFQGAEAFF
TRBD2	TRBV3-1	CASSHLAGHGGTQYF
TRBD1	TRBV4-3	CASSQGQGLNQPQHF
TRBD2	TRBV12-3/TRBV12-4	CAIATSGGLGAQYF
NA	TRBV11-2	CASSLGPDYGYTF